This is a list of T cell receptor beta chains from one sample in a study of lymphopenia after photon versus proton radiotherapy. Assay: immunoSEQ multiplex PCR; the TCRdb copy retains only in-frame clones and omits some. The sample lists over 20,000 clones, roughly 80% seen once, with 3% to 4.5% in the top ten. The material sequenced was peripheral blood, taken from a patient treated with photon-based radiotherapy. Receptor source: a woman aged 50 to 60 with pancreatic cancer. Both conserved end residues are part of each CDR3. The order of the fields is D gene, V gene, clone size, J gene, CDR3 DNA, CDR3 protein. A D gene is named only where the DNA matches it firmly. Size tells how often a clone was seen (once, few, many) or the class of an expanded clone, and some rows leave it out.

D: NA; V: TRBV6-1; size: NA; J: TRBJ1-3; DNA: TGTGCCAGCACCCTGGTCGCAGACTCTGGAAACACCATATATTTT; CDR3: CASTLVADSGNTIYF
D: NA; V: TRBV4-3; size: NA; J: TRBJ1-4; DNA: TGCGCCAGCAGCCAAGATAGGGGGATTAATGAAAAACTGTTTTTT; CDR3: CASSQDRGINEKLFF
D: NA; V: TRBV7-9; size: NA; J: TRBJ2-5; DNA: TGTGCCAGCAGCTTGGACCGGATCCAAGAGACCCAGTACTTC; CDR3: CASSLDRIQETQYF
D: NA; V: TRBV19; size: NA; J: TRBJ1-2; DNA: TGTGCCAGTACTGCACGGACCTATGGCTACACCTTC; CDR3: CASTARTYGYTF
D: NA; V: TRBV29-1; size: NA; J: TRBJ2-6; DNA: TGCAGCGGCGGGGAACGGGGCTCTGGGGCCAACGTCCTGACTTTC; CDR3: CSGGERGSGANVLTF
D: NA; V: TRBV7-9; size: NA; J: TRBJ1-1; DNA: TGTGCCAGCAGCTTAGAGGCGGTTACGAACACTGAAGCTTTCTTT; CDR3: CASSLEAVTNTEAFF
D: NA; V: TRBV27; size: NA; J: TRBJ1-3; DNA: TGTGCCAGCAGTTCCCACCCCCGACAGCCGGAGGGAAACACCATATATTTT; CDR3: CASSSHPRQPEGNTIYF
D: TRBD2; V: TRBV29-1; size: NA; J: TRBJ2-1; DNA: TGCAGCGTGAGAGGACTAGCGGGAGGAACCAGCTCCTACAATGAGCAGTTCTTC; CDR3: CSVRGLAGGTSSYNEQFF
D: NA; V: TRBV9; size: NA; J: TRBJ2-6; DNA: TGTGCCAGCCGGGACGGGGCCCTCTCTGGGGCCAACGTCCTGACTTTC; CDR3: CASRDGALSGANVLTF
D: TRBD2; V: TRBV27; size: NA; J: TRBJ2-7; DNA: TGTGCCAGCACCGCGGGGGACCCCTACGAGCAGTACTTC; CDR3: CASTAGDPYEQYF
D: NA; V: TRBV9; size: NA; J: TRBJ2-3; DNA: TGTGCCAGCAGCGTTCGCGGAGATAGCACAGATACGCAGTATTTT; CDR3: CASSVRGDSTDTQYF
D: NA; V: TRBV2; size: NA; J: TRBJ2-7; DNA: TGTGCCAGCAGCCCTCGACAGGCCTCCTACGAGCAGTACTTC; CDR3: CASSPRQASYEQYF
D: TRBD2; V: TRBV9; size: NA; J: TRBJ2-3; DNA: TGTGCCAGCAGCATTAATGTCATAGGACCTGGCGGGAGCAAAACGAGCACAGATACGCAGTATTTT; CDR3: CASSINVIGPGGSKTSTDTQYF
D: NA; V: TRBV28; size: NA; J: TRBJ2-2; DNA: TGTGCCAGCAGTGCCCTCCAGGGCCTCTTGAACACCGGGGAGCTGTTTTTT; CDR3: CASSALQGLLNTGELFF
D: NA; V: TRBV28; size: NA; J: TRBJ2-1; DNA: TGTGCCAGCAGTTACATGTGGGAGCAGTTCTTC; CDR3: CASSYMWEQFF
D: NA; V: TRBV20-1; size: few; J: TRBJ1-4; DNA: TGCAGTGCTTGGATTCTACAGGCTTTGTTTTTT; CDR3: CSAWILQALFF
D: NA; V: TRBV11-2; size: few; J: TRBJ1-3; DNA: TGTGCCAGCAGCTTAGCGGCAGGGCGCGGAAACACCATATATTTT; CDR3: CASSLAAGRGNTIYF
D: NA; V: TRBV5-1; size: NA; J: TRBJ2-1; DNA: TGCGCCAGCAGCTTGGGAAATATTGGCGCCTACAATGAGCAGTTCTTC; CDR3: CASSLGNIGAYNEQFF
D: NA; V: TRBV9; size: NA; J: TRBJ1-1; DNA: TGTGCCAGCAGCGTAGCTAGAAACACTGAAGCTTTCTTT; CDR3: CASSVARNTEAFF
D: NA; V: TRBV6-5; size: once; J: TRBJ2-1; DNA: TGTGCCAGCAGAAAAACCGCGTCATACAATGAGCAGTTCTTC; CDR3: CASRKTASYNEQFF
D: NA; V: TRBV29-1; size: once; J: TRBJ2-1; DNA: TGCAGCGTTGGTTCGGGAGCCTACAATGAGCAGTTCTTC; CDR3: CSVGSGAYNEQFF
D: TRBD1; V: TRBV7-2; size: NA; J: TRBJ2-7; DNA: TGTGCCAGCAGCTTAGGTGGACAGGGGGCCTACGAGCAGTACTTC; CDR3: CASSLGGQGAYEQYF
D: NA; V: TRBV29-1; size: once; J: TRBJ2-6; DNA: TGCAGCGTTGAAAGTGGGGCCAACGTCCTGACTTTC; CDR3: CSVESGANVLTF
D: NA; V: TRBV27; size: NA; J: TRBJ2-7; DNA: TGTGCCAGCAGTACCTACCTCGGGGACGGGGGCTACGAGCAGTACTTC; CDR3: CASSTYLGDGGYEQYF
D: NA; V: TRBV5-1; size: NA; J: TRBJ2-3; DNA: TGCGCCAGCAACTTAGGAGGTTTGGGCACAGATACGCAGTATTTT; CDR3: CASNLGGLGTDTQYF
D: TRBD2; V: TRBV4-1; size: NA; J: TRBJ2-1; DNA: TGCGCCAGCAGCCATAGCGGGGGTGCAGAGTACAATGAGCAGTTCTTC; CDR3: CASSHSGGAEYNEQFF
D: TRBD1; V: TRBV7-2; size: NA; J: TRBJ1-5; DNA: TGTGCCAGCAGCTTAGCGGGCAGGGGGCGAAATCAGCCCCAGCATTTT; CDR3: CASSLAGRGRNQPQHF
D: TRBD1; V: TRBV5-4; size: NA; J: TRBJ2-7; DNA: TGTGCCAGCAGCTCGACAGGGGTCTCCTACGAGCAGTACTTC; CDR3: CASSSTGVSYEQYF
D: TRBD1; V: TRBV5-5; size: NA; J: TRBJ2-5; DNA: TGTGCCAGCAGCTGGGGACAGCTAAAAGAGACCCAGTACTTC; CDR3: CASSWGQLKETQYF
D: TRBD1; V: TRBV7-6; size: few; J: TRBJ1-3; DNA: TGTGCCAGCAGCCCCCCCAGGAGGGGGCGAGGAAACACCATATATTTT; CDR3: CASSPPRRGRGNTIYF
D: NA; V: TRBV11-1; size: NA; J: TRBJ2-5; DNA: TGTGCCAGCAGCTCCGGGTACCAAGAGACCCAGTACTTC; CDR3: CASSSGYQETQYF
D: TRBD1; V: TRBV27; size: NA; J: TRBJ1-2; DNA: TGTGCCAGCAGTCCACAGGGGTTCTATGGCTACACCTTC; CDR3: CASSPQGFYGYTF
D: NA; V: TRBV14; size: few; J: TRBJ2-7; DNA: TGTGCCAGCAGCCAGACGGGACAAATAGTCTCCTACGAGCAGTACTTC; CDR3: CASSQTGQIVSYEQYF
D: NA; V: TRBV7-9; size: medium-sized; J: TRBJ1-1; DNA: TGTGCCAGCTCTGGGATGGACACTGAAGCTTTCTTT; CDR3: CASSGMDTEAFF
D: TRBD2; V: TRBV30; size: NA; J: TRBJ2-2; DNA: TGTGCCTGGAGTTCCGCTAGCGGGAGAACCGACGGGGAGCTGTTTTTT; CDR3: CAWSSASGRTDGELFF
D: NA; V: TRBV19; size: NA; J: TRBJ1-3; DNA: TGTGCCAGTAGTATGGGGACAAGTCTCTCTGGAAACACCATATATTTT; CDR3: CASSMGTSLSGNTIYF
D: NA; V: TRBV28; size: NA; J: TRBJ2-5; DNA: TGTGCCAGCTGCGGGACAAGGGCGAAGACCCAGTACTTC; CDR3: CASCGTRAKTQYF
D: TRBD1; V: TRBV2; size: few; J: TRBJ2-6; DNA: TGTGCCAGCACCGAAATATGGACAGGGGTTTCGTACTCTGGGGCCAACGTCCTGACTTTC; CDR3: CASTEIWTGVSYSGANVLTF
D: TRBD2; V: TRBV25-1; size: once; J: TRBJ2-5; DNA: TGTGCCAGCAGTCTTGGACTAGCGGCCATCCAAGAGACCCAGTACTTC; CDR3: CASSLGLAAIQETQYF
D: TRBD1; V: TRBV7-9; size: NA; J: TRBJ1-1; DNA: TGTGCCAGCAGCCCAGGGGACAGGGGGACTGAAGCTTTCTTT; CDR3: CASSPGDRGTEAFF
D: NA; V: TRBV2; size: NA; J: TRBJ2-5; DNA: TGTGCTACGTGGTTGGGTGAAGAGACCCAGTACTTC; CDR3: CATWLGEETQYF
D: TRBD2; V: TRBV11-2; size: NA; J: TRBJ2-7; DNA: TGTGCCAGCAGCATAAGGACTAGCGGAGCCTACGAGCAGTACTTC; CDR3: CASSIRTSGAYEQYF
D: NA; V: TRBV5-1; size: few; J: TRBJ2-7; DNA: TGCGCCAGCAGCTTCGGACCGTCGACAGACTACGAGCAGTACTTC; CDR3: CASSFGPSTDYEQYF
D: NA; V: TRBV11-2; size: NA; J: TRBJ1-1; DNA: TGTGCCAGCAGCTTAACCAGGACAAACACTGAAGCTTTCTTT; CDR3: CASSLTRTNTEAFF